These 20 T cell receptor beta chains came from one sample sequenced in a study of response to subunit inactivated influenza vaccine. TCRdb processed the RT-PCR reads anew with MiXCR; each CDR3 protein has one entry. Among about 180,000 distinct CDR3 sequences listed, about 10% were seen once. Material: CD8+ T cells sorted from PBMCs, obtained around 2 years after vaccination. These receptors were collected from a man between 50 and 75 years old who received an inactivated influenza vaccine.

In this sample, this clonotype turned up a few times. The chain is built from TRBV27 and TRBJ2-3, with a weak D call TRBD2 (6 bases). Germline loops: CDR1 MNHEY, CDR2 SMNVEV (reference sequence). V gave up 1 base and J gave up 1 base, with 12 bases separating them. The CDR3 totals 16 residues. In DNA, the CDR3 is TGTGCCAGCAGTTTATTAGCGGCTTTGGGCACAGATACGCAGTATTTT. Protein product: CASSLLAALGTDTQYF.

The CDR3 DNA sequence: TGTGCCAGCAGTTTCGGGGTGGGCACTGAAGCTTTCTTT. It yields the protein CASSFGVGTEAFF. The V gene is TRBV12-3 or TRBV12-4, the J gene TRBJ1-1; D is unresolved. There are 13 residues in the CDR3. Trimming left V 3 bases short and J 4 bases short, with 9 bases between.

The CDR3 DNA follows: TGTGCCAGCAGCGCCCTAGCGGAGGGGCCTGATGAGCAGTTCTTC. Its translation: CASSALAEGPDEQFF. The rearrangement links TRBV7-6 to TRBJ2-1; TRBD2 aligns across 7 bases. CDR3 size: 15 residues. CDR1 and CDR2 (germline): SGHVS, FNYEAQ. V was pared by 5 bases and J by 8 bases, with 12 bases of the junction left unmatched.

The chain carries TRBV12-3 or TRBV12-4 and TRBJ2-4; D gene uncertain. The CDR3 has 14 amino acids. Trimming shortened V by 3 bases and J by 3 bases, and 9 bases separated the two germline ends. CDR3 DNA: TGTGCCAGCAGTTTCGGGCGGTTCAAAAACATTCAGTACTTC. Translating gives CASSFGRFKNIQYF.

The chain carries TRBV4-3 and TRBJ2-1; tentative D call: TRBD2 (5 bases). The CDR3 contains 15 residues. Germline assignment: CDR1 LGHNA and CDR2 YSLEER. The V and J ends lost 0 bases and 4 bases respectively, with 10 bases between them. The CDR3 is CASSQEDRGYNEQFF. The DNA for the CDR3 is TGCGCCAGCAGCCAAGAAGATCGGGGATACAATGAGCAGTTCTTC.

In its sample, this clonotype was seen a few times. The chain uses TRBV20-1 and TRBJ2-5; the match to TRBD1 covers 9 bases. V lost 3 bases and J lost 4; bases outside the gene matches: 6. Germline-derived CDR1 and CDR2 are DFQATT and SNEGSKA (reference sequence). The CDR3 loop spans 14 amino acids. The CDR3, as DNA: TGCAGTGCTAGGGTGACAGGGGGGCGAGAGACCCAGTACTTC. It specifies CSARVTGGRETQYF.

This clonotype was counted a few times. The J gene is TRBJ2-1, the V gene TRBV12-3 or TRBV12-4; TRBD2 aligns across 14 bases. The J segment lost 9 bases and the V segment lost 3 bases, leaving 1 base of the junction unmatched. The CDR3 covers 14 residues. In DNA form, the CDR3 reads TGTGCCAGCAGTTTGACTAGCGGGAGGGTTGAGCAGTTCTTC. It is translated as CASSLTSGRVEQFF.

This clonotype came up a few times. This chain uses TRBV25-1 with TRBJ2-1; 8 positions agree with TRBD2. This CDR3 has 16 amino acids. J was trimmed by 2 bases and V by 0 bases; bases with no gene match: 3. The V gene's germline CDR1 is MGHDK and CDR2 SYGVNS. The CDR3, as DNA: TGTGCCAGCAGTGAATACGGGGGGGCGACCTACAATGAGCAGTTCTTC. Translating gives CASSEYGGATYNEQFF. Full variable domain (remainder filled in from reference TRBV25-1 and TRBJ2-1): EADIYQTPRYLVIGTGKKITLECSQTMGHDKMYWYQQDPGMELHLIHYSYGVNSTEKGDLSSESTVSRIRTEHFPLTLESARPSHTSQYLCASSEYGGATYNEQFFGPGTRLTVL.

This clonotype was seen more than once but under ten times. J is TRBJ2-7 and V is TRBV2, with D perhaps being TRBD1 or TRBD2 (6 bases each). This CDR3 comprises 15 residues. Germline V gives CDR1 SNHLY, CDR2 FYNNEI. V was pared by 4 bases and J by 0 bases, with 13 bases between. The CDR3 nucleotides read TGTGCCAGCAGTGGAGAAGGGGGGAACTCCTACGAGCAGTACTTC. It specifies CASSGEGGNSYEQYF.

This clonotype has at least ten counts. This chain joins TRBV11-1 and TRBJ2-3, with TRBD1 as a possible D gene (7 bases). CDR3 length: 15 amino acids. The ends were cut back, 5 bases at V and 3 bases at J, with 15 bases in the middle. The germline CDR1 and CDR2 sequences are SGHAT and FQDESV (reference sequence). For the CDR3, the DNA is TGTGCCAGCAGCAAAGAGGAGGGGGCTACAGATACGCAGTATTTT. Amino acids: CASSKEEGATDTQYF.

This clonotype showed up just a few times. V gene TRBV20-1 combines with J gene TRBJ2-2; the match to TRBD1 covers 7 bases. Germline V lookup: CDR1 DFQATT, CDR2 SNEGSKA (reference sequence). J was trimmed by 0 bases and V by 6 bases; bases with no gene match: 13. The CDR3 is 17 amino acids. CDR3 in DNA: TGCAGTGCCGAATATATACTGACAGGGCCGAACACCGGGGAGCTGTTTTTT. Translating gives CSAEYILTGPNTGELFF.

In its sample, this clonotype was seen a few times. The chain combines TRBV20-1 with TRBJ1-6; 9 bases fit TRBD1. Unmatched junction bases numbered 10, after V lost 5 bases and J lost 8 bases. The germline V gene encodes CDR1 DFQATT and CDR2 SNEGSKA (reference sequence). The CDR3 runs 15 residues. Here the CDR3 DNA reads TGCAGTGCTGGGGAGACAGGGGGTGGGTATTCACCCCTCCACTTT. This sequence encodes CSAGETGGGYSPLHF.

The V gene is TRBV7-2, the J gene TRBJ1-1; TRBD1 matches at 7 bases. Germline V gives CDR1 SGHTA, CDR2 FQGNSA. V was pared by 2 bases and J by 5 bases, with 14 bases of the junction left unmatched. This CDR3 has 17 amino acids. In DNA, the CDR3 is TGTGCCAGCAGCTTATGGGGGACAGAAAGCCGAACGACTGAAGCTTTCTTT. Translating gives CASSLWGTESRTTEAFF.

This clonotype has a count of ten or more. As DNA, the CDR3 is TGTGCCAGCAGTTTAGCCGCGGGAGAGGGGGATACGCAGTATTTT. This sequence encodes CASSLAAGEGDTQYF. The chain links TRBV28 to TRBJ2-3, with 7 bases aligning to TRBD2. The CDR3 length is 15 residues. CDR1 MDHEN and CDR2 SYDVKM come from the germline V gene. V was pared by 2 bases and J by 6 bases, with 8 bases of the junction left unmatched.

This clonotype was seen a few times. The gene calls are TRBV7-9 and TRBJ1-5; D not resolved. V lost 2 bases and J lost 0, with 14 bases in between. The CDR3 extends over 17 amino acids. Germline V gives CDR1 SEHNR, CDR2 FQNEAQ (reference sequence). CDR3 sequence (DNA): TGTGCCAGCAGCTTATCGGGCGCGGGCTATAGCAATCAGCCCCAGCATTTT. It yields the protein CASSLSGAGYSNQPQHF.

At least ten counts were recorded for this clonotype. This chain joins TRBV29-1 and TRBJ2-1, with 11 bases matching TRBD2. J gave up 4 bases and V 5 bases, and 4 bases lay outside the gene matches. CDR1 is SQVTM, CDR2 ANQGSEA, per germline. CDR3 length equals 14 residues. The DNA for the CDR3 is TGCAGCGTTAACCCTAGCGGGGGGTACAATGAGCAGTTCTTC. This sequence encodes CSVNPSGGYNEQFF.

This clonotype was counted a few times. The CDR3 DNA reads as TGTGCCAGCAGCTTGCAGCGGGGGGGGGACAATGAGCAGTTCTTC. Translating gives CASSLQRGGDNEQFF. The chain carries TRBV5-6 and TRBJ2-1, with 10 bases fitting TRBD2. With 1 base clipped from V and 5 bases from J, the junction kept 3 bases outside the gene matches. CDR1 is SGHDT, CDR2 YYEEEE, per germline. The CDR3 has 15 amino acids.

The rearrangement links TRBV12-3 or TRBV12-4 to TRBJ1-5; no clear D. V was clipped by 0 bases and J by 5 bases, with 17 bases between them. The CDR3 is 17 amino acids. CDR3 sequence reads: CASSLAVGTQSYQPQHF. The CDR3 DNA sequence: TGTGCCAGCAGTTTAGCGGTCGGCACCCAGAGCTATCAGCCCCAGCATTTT.

The V and J genes are TRBV27 and TRBJ2-1, with 10 bases lining up with TRBD2. Unmatched junction bases numbered 1, after V lost 5 bases and J lost 3 bases. There are 14 residues in the CDR3. Per germline, CDR1 MNHEY and CDR2 SMNVEV (reference sequence). CDR3: CASSLAGVYNEQFF. For the CDR3, the DNA is TGTGCCAGCAGTCTAGCGGGAGTCTACAATGAGCAGTTCTTC.

This clonotype was detected many times. The chain is built from TRBV3-1 and TRBJ1-2; perhaps TRBD1 as D (6 bases). V lost 4 bases, J lost 6 bases, and 18 bases lay in between. The CDR3 spans 15 residues. Germline CDR1 reads LGHDT; CDR2 reads YNNKEL (reference sequence). DNA of the CDR3: TGTGCCAGCAGCCGCGCCGGCAGGGGACGTGATGGCTACACCTTC. Its protein product is CASSRAGRGRDGYTF. The complete variable domain, with remaining parts taken from reference TRBV3-1 and TRBJ1-2, reads DTAVSQTPKYLVTQMGNDKSIKCEQNLGHDTMYWYKQDSKKFLKIMFSYNNKELIINETVPNRFSPKSPDKAHLNLHINSLELGDSAVYFCASSRAGRGRDGYTFGSGTRLTVV.